A single sample is the source of the 21 T cell receptor beta chains below, sequenced in a study of OX40 agonist ivuxolimab in advanced cancers. Profiled with immunoSEQ multiplex PCR; TCRdb holds only in-frame clones, not every one. The sample carries about 28,000 clones, roughly 90% recorded once. Sequencing was performed on CD4+ or CD8+ T cells sorted from blood, taken in a trial of the OX40 agonist ivuxolimab. The origin of the receptors is an adult with an advanced solid tumor such as melanoma, head and neck, liver or kidney cancer.

The chain combines TRBV11-2 with TRBJ2-5; D may be TRBD1 or TRBD2 (5 bases each). This CDR3 spans 15 amino acids. Germline V CDR1 and CDR2: SGHAT, FQNNGV. V lost 5 bases to trimming and J lost 4 bases, with 17 bases between them. CDR3 coding DNA: TGTGCCAGCAGCCAGTATGAGGGGAGCCTAGAGACCCAGTACTTC. Protein sequence: CASSQYEGSLETQYF. Complete variable domain (other parts from reference TRBV11-2 and TRBJ2-5): EAGVAQSPRYKIIEKRQSVAFWCNPISGHATLYWYQQILGQGPKLLIQFQNNGVVDDSQLPKDRFSAERLKGVDSTLKIQPAKLEDSAVYLCASSQYEGSLETQYFGPGTRLLVL.

The chain has TRBV5-8 and TRBJ2-7, with 7 bases identical to TRBD1. In germline, CDR1 is SGHTS, CDR2 YDEGEE. After removal of 4 bases from V and 5 bases from J, the junction contained 12 bases not matched to a gene. CDR3 length: 15 amino acids. The CDR3 DNA reads TGTGCCAGCAGCCCCATACCGACAGGGTGGCACGAGCAGTACTTC. This translates into CASSPIPTGWHEQYF.

DNA of the CDR3: TGTGCCAGTAGTATCAGCTCTGGGGCCAACGTCCTGACTTTC. Translated, it gives CASSISSGANVLTF. V is TRBV19 and J is TRBJ2-6; D is unclear. Germline V CDR1 and CDR2: LNHDA, SQIVND (reference sequence). The CDR3 consists of 14 residues. The V end lost 3 bases, the J end lost 0 bases, and 3 bases lay between the germline ends.

The V gene is TRBV27, the J gene TRBJ1-2, with D perhaps TRBD1 (6 bases). V lost 2 bases to trimming and J lost 4 bases, with 11 bases between them. Germline V lookup: CDR1 MNHEY, CDR2 SMNVEV (reference sequence). The CDR3 is 14 amino acids. CDR3 amino acids: CASSLGGPVYGYTF. CDR3 DNA: TGTGCCAGCAGTTTAGGGGGCCCGGTCTATGGCTACACCTTC.

The V gene is TRBV9, the J gene TRBJ2-2; D is unclear. The germline CDR1 and CDR2 sequences are SGDLS and YYNGEE. Trimming cost V 4 bases and J 5 bases, with 6 bases left between them. The CDR3 totals 12 residues. For the CDR3, the DNA is TGTGCCAGCAGCCTTATTACCGGGGAGCTGTTTTTT. As protein: CASSLITGELFF.

This chain's CDR3 is CASSLEGQGSNEQYF. The CDR3 coding sequence is TGCGCCAGCAGCTTGGAGGGACAGGGATCCAACGAGCAGTACTTC. This chain links TRBV5-1 with TRBJ2-7, with 9 bases aligning to TRBD1. Unmatched junction bases numbered 6, after V lost 0 bases and J lost 5 bases. The CDR3 extends over 15 amino acids. CDR1 and CDR2 (germline): SGHRS, YFSETQ.

The V gene is TRBV28, the J gene TRBJ1-5; D not resolved. The CDR3 is made up of 15 amino acids. V was shortened by 6 bases and J by 2 bases, with 14 bases between the two germline ends. Germline-derived CDR1 and CDR2 are MDHEN and SYDVKM. The CDR3 sequence: CASRFGLRGNQPQHF. CDR3 nucleotides: TGTGCCAGCAGATTCGGCCTTCGGGGCAATCAGCCCCAGCATTTT. The whole variable domain, filled in from reference TRBV28 and TRBJ1-5, reads DVKVTQSSRYLVKRTGEKVFLECVQDMDHENMFWYRQDPGLGLRLIYFSYDVKMKEKGDIPEGYSVSREKKERFSLILESASTNQTSMYLCASRFGLRGNQPQHFGDGTRLSIL.

The J gene is TRBJ2-7, the V gene TRBV11-2; TRBD2 matches at 8 bases. After removal of 4 bases from V and 5 bases from J, the junction contained 10 bases not matched to a gene. Looked up from germline, CDR1 is SGHAT and CDR2 is FQNNGV. The CDR3 has 15 residues. The CDR3 sequence is CASSSYPGGTDEQYF. CDR3 nucleotide sequence: TGTGCCAGCAGCTCCTACCCGGGAGGGACGGACGAGCAGTACTTC.

This rearrangement joins TRBV7-9 to TRBJ1-4; D perhaps matches TRBD1 (5 bases). The V gene's germline CDR1 is SEHNR and CDR2 FQNEAQ (reference sequence). The CDR3 has 14 amino acids. V lost 3 bases and J lost 4, with 9 bases in between. The chain's CDR3 is CASSFSGSNEKLFF. In DNA form, the CDR3 reads TGTGCCAGCAGCTTTTCAGGGAGTAATGAAAAACTGTTTTTT.

This rearrangement joins TRBV7-9 to TRBJ2-5, with TRBD1 matching over 8 bases. Germline CDR1 SEHNR, CDR2 FQNEAQ (reference sequence). J lost 7 bases, V lost 3 bases, and 13 bases had no gene match. CDR3 size: 16 residues. CDR3 region: CASSLTFGQGWRTQYF. Written as DNA, the CDR3 is TGTGCCAGCAGCTTGACTTTCGGACAGGGTTGGCGGACCCAGTACTTC.

V gene TRBV7-3 combines with J gene TRBJ1-1, with 11 bases identical to TRBD1. Losses at the gene ends were 5 bases for V and 5 bases for J; bases not matched to a gene: 4. The CDR3 runs 14 residues. Germline CDR1 SGHTA, CDR2 FQGTGA. CDR3 coding DNA: TGTGCCAGCAGCATAGGACAGGGGGCGACTGAAGCTTTCTTT. Its protein product is CASSIGQGATEAFF.

In DNA form, the CDR3 reads TGTGCCAGCAGCTTAGATCGGACGGGGGGGTACGAGCAGTACTTC. Translating it yields CASSLDRTGGYEQYF. This sequence joins TRBV11-2 and TRBJ2-7; the match to TRBD2 covers 8 bases. CDR3 length equals 15 residues. V was pared by 0 bases and J by 4 bases, with 5 bases of the junction left unmatched. Germline CDR1 and CDR2: SGHAT and FQNNGV. The variable domain in full, completed from reference TRBV11-2 and TRBJ2-7, reads EAGVAQSPRYKIIEKRQSVAFWCNPISGHATLYWYQQILGQGPKLLIQFQNNGVVDDSQLPKDRFSAERLKGVDSTLKIQPAKLEDSAVYLCASSLDRTGGYEQYFGPGTRLTVT.

V is TRBV5-4 and J is TRBJ2-3, with D possibly being TRBD2 (6 bases). The CDR3 loop spans 15 amino acids. Trimming took off 0 bases at V and 0 bases at J, with 8 bases between the two ends. Germline V gives CDR1 SGHNT, CDR2 YYREEE (reference sequence). DNA of the CDR3: TGTGCCAGCAGCTTGGGGGGGGTTAGCACAGATACGCAGTATTTT. Its protein product is CASSLGGVSTDTQYF.

This chain uses TRBV9 with TRBJ2-6; possibly TRBD1 or TRBD2 for D (5 bases each). Germline V CDR1 and CDR2: SGDLS, YYNGEE. V was cut by 4 bases and J by 1 base, with 21 bases left in between. The CDR3 contains 19 residues. CDR3 loop: CASSPNEGKTLSGANVLTF. The CDR3 DNA reads TGTGCCAGCAGCCCTAACGAGGGGAAGACCTTGTCTGGGGCCAACGTCCTGACTTTC. The complete variable domain, with remaining parts taken from reference TRBV9 and TRBJ2-6, reads DSGVTQTPKHLITATGQRVTLRCSPRSGDLSVYWYQQSLDQGLQFLIQYYNGEERAKGNILERFSAQQFPDLHSELNLSSLELGDSALYFCASSPNEGKTLSGANVLTFGAGSRLTVL.

By sample share, this clone is medium-sized (0.01 to 0.1%). CDR3 DNA sequence: TGTGCCAGCAGTTCTCAGACAGGTCCCTATGGCTACACCTTC. Protein: CASSSQTGPYGYTF. This chain links TRBV28 with TRBJ1-2; D possibly corresponds to TRBD1 (6 bases). The V end lost 4 bases, the J end lost 4 bases, and 13 bases lay between the germline ends. CDR1 and CDR2 from the germline V gene are MDHEN and SYDVKM. The CDR3 contains 14 residues.

The rearrangement uses TRBV9 and TRBJ2-2; D is possibly TRBD1 (5 bases). Trimming took off 0 bases at V and 0 bases at J, with 9 bases between the two ends. The CDR3 spans 16 residues. In germline, CDR1 is SGDLS, CDR2 YYNGEE. CDR3 nucleotide sequence: TGTGCCAGCAGCGTAGTAGGGGCACCGAACACCGGGGAGCTGTTTTTT. Amino acid sequence: CASSVVGAPNTGELFF.

This CDR3 reads CASSEEWGQQETQYF. The CDR3 nucleotides are TGTGCCAGCAGTGAAGAGTGGGGACAGCAAGAGACCCAGTACTTC. The chain employs TRBV6-1 and TRBJ2-5; 7 bases line up with TRBD1. The V segment lost 1 base and the J segment 2 bases; nucleotides outside the gene matches: 4. This CDR3 contains 15 residues. Germline V gene lookup returns CDR1 MNHNS and CDR2 SASEGT.

In this sample, this clone turned up once. The V call is TRBV19, the J call TRBJ2-2, with TRBD1 identical over 8 bases. CDR3 length: 14 amino acids. The J segment lost 8 bases and the V segment lost 3 bases, leaving 5 bases of the junction unmatched. Per the germline V gene, CDR1 is LNHDA and CDR2 is SQIVND (reference sequence). The CDR3 sequence is CASSIYGQGGELFF. CDR3 sequence (DNA): TGTGCCAGTAGTATTTACGGACAGGGAGGGGAGCTGTTTTTT.

This chain joins TRBV4-3 and TRBJ2-7; a weak D match, TRBD2 (5 bases). The CDR3 extends over 16 amino acids. The V end was cut by 0 bases, the J end by 2 bases, with 14 bases between. The germline V gene has CDR1 LGHNA and CDR2 YSLEER. In DNA, the CDR3 is TGCGCCAGCAGCCAAGATTGGGTCGGGAATGCCTACGAGCAGTACTTC. Translated, it gives CASSQDWVGNAYEQYF.

The J gene is TRBJ2-1, the V gene TRBV6-1; a weak D match, TRBD1 (6 bases). The germline CDR1 and CDR2 sequences are MNHNS and SASEGT. V was trimmed by 2 bases and J by 7 bases, leaving 15 bases between them. CDR3 length: 15 residues. The CDR3 nucleotides are TGTGCCAGCAGTGAAAGGGACACGGCTCCGAATGAGCAGTTCTTC. Its translation is CASSERDTAPNEQFF.

The chain carries TRBV4-1 and TRBJ1-1, with unresolved D. CDR3 size: 13 residues. V gave up 3 bases and J gave up 6 bases, with 11 bases separating them. Germline values: CDR1 MGHRA, CDR2 YSYEKL. The CDR3 spells CASSHPGFAEAFF. The DNA for the CDR3 is TGCGCCAGCAGCCATCCGGGTTTCGCTGAAGCTTTCTTT.